This entry concerns a single TCR beta chain. Its specificity is not known. The PCR ran on 60 Vbeta and 13 Jbeta primers. The assay was immunoSEQ multiplex PCR, and TCRdb's table has in-frame clones only and misses some. Of about 180,000 clones detected, 60% to 80% appear once; the ten largest clones hold approximately 2.5%. Germline CDR1 is KGHSH and CDR2 is LQKENI. The junction had 13 bases not matched to a gene; V was cut back by 6 bases and J by 6 bases. The CDR3 is 15 residues long. The sample is drawn from a study of cytomegalovirus exposure and HLA in healthy donors. Study-level information: HLA-typed donors were the source of 86 million or so unique TCRs held in an early data release. Findings and limits, study-wide: Further analysis was carried out later, and it showed several of the most significant clusters appearing linked to common viral pathogens. Confirmation in vitro established that three CMV-associated chains were specific for CMV antigens. The productive fraction for most TCR beta V segments was about 87% or about 30% in an earlier analysis.

The source material was PBMCs. V usage is TRBV18 and J usage is TRBJ2-7; TRBD1 aligns across 8 bases. This receptor was identified in a man aged 55 to 70 in good health and CMV-seronegative. CDR3 sequence (DNA): TGTGCCAGCTCTCAGGGGGCAGGGGGACCCGGCGAGCAGTACTTC. Translating gives CASSQGAGGPGEQYF.